This T cell receptor (beta chain) was captured by sequencing in a study of post-analysis software for immune sequencing data. Study-wide findings and caveats: Those with multiple sclerosis, the patient group, showed significantly lower normalized Chao1 diversity than controls. Roughly 5 TRBV segments occurring more often in patients than controls included TRBV5-6, TRBV5-1 and TRBV20-1.

Unique molecular identifiers were built into the TCR beta cDNA libraries. Using its own MiXCR run on the PCR reads, TCRdb lists one record per CDR3 protein. The profile shows some 800,000 distinct CDR3 sequences, around 45% of them singletons. Per germline, CDR1 LGHDT and CDR2 YNNKEL (reference sequence). This CDR3 is built from 18 residues. Trimming at V came to 4 bases and at J to 0 bases, leaving 10 bases not matched to a gene. A remark on this clonotype: Its antigen is not known.

The sequenced material came from blood. This rearrangement joins TRBV3-1 to TRBJ2-3; the match to TRBD2 covers 10 bases. This sequence originates from a girl between 5 and 17 years old with multiple sclerosis. This CDR3 is CASSPQGRAGGSTDTQYF. CDR3 in DNA: TGTGCCAGCAGCCCGCAAGGACGAGCGGGAGGGAGCACAGATACGCAGTATTTT.